The T cell receptor (beta chain) under discussion was sequenced for a study of T cell responses to AZD1222 COVID-19 vaccine. Study overall: Pooling was applied to second doses at about 4 or about 12 weeks.

Clones were sequenced by immunoSEQ multiplex PCR, and TCRdb holds only the in-frame ones, with some missing. The sample lists some 97,000 clones; approximately 87% were seen once. Concerning this clone itself: What it recognizes is unknown.

Study findings and constraints: Spike-specific TCR breadth and depth went up after people got two AZD1222 doses. Baseline antibody screening turned up just 6 or 7 seropositive AZD1222 recipients.

The germline V gene has CDR1 SGHAT and CDR2 FQNNGV. The CDR3 contains 16 residues. Trimming pared 2 bases from V and 1 base from J, leaving 14 bases between. The sample in question was peripheral blood, obtained on day 0 of AZD1222 vaccination. This clonotype was obtained from an adult in good health. This rearrangement joins TRBV11-2 to TRBJ1-1; D gene unclear. CDR3 protein: CASSLSHGEGNTEAFF. The CDR3 nucleotides are TGTGCCAGCAGCTTATCGCATGGGGAGGGGAACACTGAAGCTTTCTTT.